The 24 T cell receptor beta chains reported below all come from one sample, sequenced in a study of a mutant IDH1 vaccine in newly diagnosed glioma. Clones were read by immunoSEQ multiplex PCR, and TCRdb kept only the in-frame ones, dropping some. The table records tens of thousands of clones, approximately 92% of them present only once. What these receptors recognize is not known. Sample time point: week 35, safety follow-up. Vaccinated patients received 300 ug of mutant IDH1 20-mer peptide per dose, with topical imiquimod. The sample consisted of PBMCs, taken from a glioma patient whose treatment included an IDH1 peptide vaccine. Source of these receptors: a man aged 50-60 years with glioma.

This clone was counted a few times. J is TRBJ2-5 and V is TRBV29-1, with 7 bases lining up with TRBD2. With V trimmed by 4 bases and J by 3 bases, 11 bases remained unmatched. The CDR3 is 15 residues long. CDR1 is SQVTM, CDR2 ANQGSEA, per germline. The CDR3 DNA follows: TGCAGCGTTGGGGCTGGGAGGGGCCTAAAAGAGACCCAGTACTTC. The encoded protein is CSVGAGRGLKETQYF.

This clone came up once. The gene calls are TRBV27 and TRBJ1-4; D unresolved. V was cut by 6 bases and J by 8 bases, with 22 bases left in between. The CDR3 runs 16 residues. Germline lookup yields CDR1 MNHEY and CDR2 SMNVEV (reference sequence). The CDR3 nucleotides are TGTGCCAGCAGCCCCTACAACGTGGCTGCCCGGGAAAAACTGTTTTTT. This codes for CASSPYNVAAREKLFF.

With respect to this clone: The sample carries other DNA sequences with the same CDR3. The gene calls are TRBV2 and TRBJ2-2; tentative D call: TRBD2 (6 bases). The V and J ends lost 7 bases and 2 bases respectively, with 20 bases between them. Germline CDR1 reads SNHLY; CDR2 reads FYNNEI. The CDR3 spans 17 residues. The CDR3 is CASTETGVDINTGELFF. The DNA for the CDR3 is TGTGCCAGCACGGAGACGGGGGTGGACATCAACACCGGGGAGCTGTTTTTT.

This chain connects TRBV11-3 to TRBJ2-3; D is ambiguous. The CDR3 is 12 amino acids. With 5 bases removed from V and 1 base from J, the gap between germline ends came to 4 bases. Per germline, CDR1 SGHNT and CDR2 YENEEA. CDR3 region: CASSRGTDTQYF. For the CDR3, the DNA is TGTGCCAGCAGCCGGGGCACAGATACGCAGTATTTT. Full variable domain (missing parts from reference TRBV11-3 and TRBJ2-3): EAGVVQSPRYKIIEKKQPVAFWCNPISGHNTLYWYLQNLGQGPELLIRYENEEAVDDSQLPKDRFSAERLKGVDSTLKIQPAELGDSAVYLCASSRGTDTQYFGPGTRLTVL.

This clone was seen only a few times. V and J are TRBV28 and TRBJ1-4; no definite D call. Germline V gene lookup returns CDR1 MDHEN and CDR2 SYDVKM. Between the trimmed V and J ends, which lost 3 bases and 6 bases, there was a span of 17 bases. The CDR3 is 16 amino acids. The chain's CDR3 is CASSFSAKGSDEKLFF. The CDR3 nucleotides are TGTGCCAGCAGTTTTTCGGCGAAAGGGTCCGATGAAAAACTGTTTTTT.

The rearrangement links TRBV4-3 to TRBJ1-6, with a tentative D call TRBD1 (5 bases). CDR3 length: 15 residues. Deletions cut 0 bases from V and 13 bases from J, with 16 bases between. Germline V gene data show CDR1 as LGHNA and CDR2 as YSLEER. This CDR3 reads CASSQETGGPRPLHF. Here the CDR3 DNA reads TGCGCCAGCAGCCAAGAAACGGGGGGACCTCGCCCCCTCCACTTT.

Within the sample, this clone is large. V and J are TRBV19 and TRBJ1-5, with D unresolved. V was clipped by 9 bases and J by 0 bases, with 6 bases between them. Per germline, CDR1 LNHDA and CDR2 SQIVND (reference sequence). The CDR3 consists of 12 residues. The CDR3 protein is CASRLSNQPQHF. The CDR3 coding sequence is TGTGCCAGCCGCCTTAGCAATCAGCCCCAGCATTTT.

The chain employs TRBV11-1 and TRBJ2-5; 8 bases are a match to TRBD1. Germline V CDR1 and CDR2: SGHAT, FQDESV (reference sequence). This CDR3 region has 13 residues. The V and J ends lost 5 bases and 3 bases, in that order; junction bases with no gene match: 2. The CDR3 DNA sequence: TGTGCCAGCAGCGTGGACAGGGAAGAGACCCAGTACTTC. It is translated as CASSVDREETQYF.

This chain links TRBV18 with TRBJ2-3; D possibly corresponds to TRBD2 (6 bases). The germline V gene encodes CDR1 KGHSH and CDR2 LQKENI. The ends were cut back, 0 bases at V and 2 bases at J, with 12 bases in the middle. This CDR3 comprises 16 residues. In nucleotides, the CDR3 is TGTGCCAGCTCACCACCTACTAGCCTGTCCACAGATACGCAGTATTTT. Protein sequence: CASSPPTSLSTDTQYF.

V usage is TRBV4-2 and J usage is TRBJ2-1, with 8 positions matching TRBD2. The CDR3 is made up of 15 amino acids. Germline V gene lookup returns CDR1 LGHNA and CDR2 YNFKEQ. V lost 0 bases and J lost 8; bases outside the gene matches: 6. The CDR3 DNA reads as TGTGCCAGCAGCCAAGATTCGGGAGGGCCGGATGAGCAGTTCTTC. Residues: CASSQDSGGPDEQFF.

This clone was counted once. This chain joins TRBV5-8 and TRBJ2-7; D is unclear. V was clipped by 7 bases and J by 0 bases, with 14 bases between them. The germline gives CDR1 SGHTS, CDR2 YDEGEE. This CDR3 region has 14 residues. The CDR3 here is CASRTRKGSYEQYF. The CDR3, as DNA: TGTGCCAGCCGCACCCGAAAGGGCTCCTACGAGCAGTACTTC.

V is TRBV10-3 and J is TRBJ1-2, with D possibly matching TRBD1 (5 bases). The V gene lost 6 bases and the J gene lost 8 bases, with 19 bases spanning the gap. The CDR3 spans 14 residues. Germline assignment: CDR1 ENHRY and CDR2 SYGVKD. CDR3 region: CAISGQGNKDGYTF. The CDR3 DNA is TGTGCCATCAGCGGACAAGGCAATAAGGACGGCTACACCTTC.

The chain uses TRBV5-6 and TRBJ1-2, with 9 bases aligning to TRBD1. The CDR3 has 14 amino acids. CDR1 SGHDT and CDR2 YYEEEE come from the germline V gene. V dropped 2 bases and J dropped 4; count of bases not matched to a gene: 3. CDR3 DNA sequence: TGTGCCAGCAGCTTACAGGGGGCGTTCTATGGCTACACCTTC. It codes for CASSLQGAFYGYTF.

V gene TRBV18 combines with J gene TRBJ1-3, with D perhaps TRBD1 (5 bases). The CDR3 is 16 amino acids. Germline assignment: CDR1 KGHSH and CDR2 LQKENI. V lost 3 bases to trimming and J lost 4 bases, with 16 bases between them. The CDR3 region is CASSPNSGFFGNTIYF. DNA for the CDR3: TGTGCCAGCTCACCTAACTCAGGGTTCTTCGGAAACACCATATATTTT.

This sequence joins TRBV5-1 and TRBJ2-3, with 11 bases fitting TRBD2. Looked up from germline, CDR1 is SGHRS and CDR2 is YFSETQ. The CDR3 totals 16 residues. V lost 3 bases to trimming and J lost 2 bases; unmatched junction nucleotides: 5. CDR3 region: CASSYVAGGPTDTQYF. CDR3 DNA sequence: TGCGCCAGCAGCTACGTAGCGGGGGGGCCCACAGATACGCAGTATTTT.

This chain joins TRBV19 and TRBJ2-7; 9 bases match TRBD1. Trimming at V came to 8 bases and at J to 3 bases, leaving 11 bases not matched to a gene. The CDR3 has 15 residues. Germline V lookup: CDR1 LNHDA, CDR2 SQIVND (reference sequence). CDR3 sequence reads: CASARPGTGLYEQYF. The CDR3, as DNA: TGTGCCAGTGCGCGCCCCGGGACAGGGCTCTACGAGCAGTACTTC.

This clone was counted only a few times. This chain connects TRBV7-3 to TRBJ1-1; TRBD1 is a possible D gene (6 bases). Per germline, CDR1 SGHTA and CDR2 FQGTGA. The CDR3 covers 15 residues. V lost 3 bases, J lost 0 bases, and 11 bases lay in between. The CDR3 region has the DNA TGTGCCAGCAGCTTTTCCACAGGGATGAACACTGAAGCTTTCTTT. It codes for CASSFSTGMNTEAFF.

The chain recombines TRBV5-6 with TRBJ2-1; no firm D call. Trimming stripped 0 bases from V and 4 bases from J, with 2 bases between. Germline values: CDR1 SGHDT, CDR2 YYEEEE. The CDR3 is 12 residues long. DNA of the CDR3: TGTGCCAGCAGCTTGGAATACAATGAGCAGTTCTTC. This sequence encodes CASSLEYNEQFF.

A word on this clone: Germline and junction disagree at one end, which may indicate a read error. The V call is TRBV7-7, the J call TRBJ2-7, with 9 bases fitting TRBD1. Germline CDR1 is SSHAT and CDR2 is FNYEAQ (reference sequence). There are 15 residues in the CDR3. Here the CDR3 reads CASSDRDRAVYEQYF. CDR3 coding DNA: TGTGCTAGCAGCGACCGGGACAGGGCGGTCTACGAGCAGTACTTC.

CDR3 DNA sequence: TGTGCCAGCAGTGGACGGAGCCAGCGTGGCTACACCTTC. This translates into CASSGRSQRGYTF. The chain uses TRBV2 and TRBJ1-2, with D unresolved. Germline V gene data show CDR1 as SNHLY and CDR2 as FYNNEI. The CDR3 runs 13 residues. V was clipped by 4 bases and J by 7 bases, with 13 bases between them.

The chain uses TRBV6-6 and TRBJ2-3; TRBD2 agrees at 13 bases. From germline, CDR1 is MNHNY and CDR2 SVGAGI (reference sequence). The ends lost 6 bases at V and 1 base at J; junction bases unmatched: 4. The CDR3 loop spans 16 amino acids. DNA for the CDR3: TGTGCCAGCAGCTCCGGGACTAGCGGGGGCACAGATACGCAGTATTTT. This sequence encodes CASSSGTSGGTDTQYF.

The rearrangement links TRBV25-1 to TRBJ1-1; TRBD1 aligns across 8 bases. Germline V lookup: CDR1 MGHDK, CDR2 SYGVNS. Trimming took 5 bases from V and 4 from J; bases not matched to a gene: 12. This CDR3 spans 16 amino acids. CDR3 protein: CASSTHKTGATTEAFF. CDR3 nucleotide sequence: TGTGCCAGCAGTACACACAAGACAGGGGCGACCACTGAAGCTTTCTTT.

CDR3 residues: CSVEETGVSNTEAFF. The CDR3 bases are TGCAGCGTTGAAGAGACAGGGGTCAGTAACACTGAAGCTTTCTTT. The rearrangement links TRBV29-1 to TRBJ1-1; 8 positions match TRBD1. CDR1 SQVTM and CDR2 ANQGSEA come from the germline V gene. CDR3 size: 15 residues. Germline trimming cut 0 bases from V and 2 bases from J; bases unmatched to any gene: 5. The full variable domain, with the rest looked up from reference TRBV29-1 and TRBJ1-1, is SAVISQKPSRDICQRGTSLTIQCQVDSQVTMMFWYRQQPGQSLTLIATANQGSEATYESGFVIDKFPISRPNLTFSTLTVSNMSPEDSSIYLCSVEETGVSNTEAFFGQGTRLTVV.

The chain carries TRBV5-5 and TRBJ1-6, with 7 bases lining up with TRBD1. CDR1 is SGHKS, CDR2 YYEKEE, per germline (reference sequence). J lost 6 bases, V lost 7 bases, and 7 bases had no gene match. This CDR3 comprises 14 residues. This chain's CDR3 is CASLSGQSNSPLHF. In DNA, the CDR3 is TGTGCCAGCCTTTCGGGACAGAGTAATTCACCCCTCCACTTT.